The 19 T cell receptor beta chains in this list originate from one sample, sequenced in a study of human T cells and chemical hapten exposure. In TCRdb, the RACE reads were re-called with MiXCR into one record per CDR3 protein. The sample contains around 71,000 distinct CDR3 sequences, around 9.8% of which appear only once. Time point indicated: patch test 1, 2 weeks after DPC sensitization. Treatment reported: therapeutic diphenylcyclopropenone sensitization with weekly scalp DPC. Source: whole blood, taken in connection with sensitization to the hapten diphenylcyclopropenone (DPC). The receptors derive from a woman in her thirties or forties with alopecia areata. Some clones in this sample may be carry-over from other donors' samples.

This clonotype was detected many times. V and J are TRBV7-9 and TRBJ2-2; D might be TRBD2 (5 bases). The V gene lost 1 base and the J gene lost 0 bases, with 12 bases spanning the gap. This CDR3 spans 17 amino acids. Germline V gene data show CDR1 as SEHNR and CDR2 as FQNEAQ (reference sequence). This CDR3 reads CASSLGGPRANTGELFF. The CDR3 DNA sequence: TGTGCCAGCAGCTTAGGCGGGCCGAGAGCGAACACCGGGGAGCTGTTTTTT.

Of note for this clonotype: A read error may explain this, as a much larger clone is one base away. CDR3 sequence (DNA): TGTGCCACCAGTGATAGGGACAGGGCTGACATTCGGTACTTC. It yields the protein CATSDRDRADIRYF. V is TRBV24-1 and J is TRBJ2-4; 9 bases fit TRBD1. CDR3 length equals 14 residues. Germline values: CDR1 KGHDR, CDR2 SFDVKD.

V and J are TRBV3-1 and TRBJ1-6; D gene ambiguous. Looked up from germline, CDR1 is LGHDT and CDR2 is YNNKEL (reference sequence). The CDR3 loop spans 13 amino acids. Trimming removed 2 bases at V and 13 bases at J, with 12 bases between. The DNA for the CDR3 is TGTGCCAGCAGCCAAATGGTTGTCCAGCCCCTCCACTTT. Residues: CASSQMVVQPLHF.

This clonotype has ten or more counts. Sequence at one end of the junction differs from germline and may be a read error. The chain links TRBV7-9 to TRBJ2-7; TRBD1 matches at 9 bases. The germline gives CDR1 SEHNR, CDR2 FQNEAQ (reference sequence). This CDR3 is built from 14 residues. CDR3 DNA: TGTGCCAGCAGCCAATACAGGGGGCACTACGAACAGTACTTC. Translating gives CASSQYRGHYEQYF.

This clonotype was observed at least ten times. This chain joins TRBV11-1 and TRBJ1-1; 7 bases are shared with TRBD1. This CDR3 spans 18 amino acids. The germline gives CDR1 SGHAT, CDR2 FQDESV (reference sequence). The V and J ends lost 3 bases and 2 bases, in that order; junction bases with no gene match: 15. The CDR3 spells CASSFSGGIGGINTEAFF. CDR3 DNA: TGTGCCAGCAGCTTCTCAGGGGGTATTGGTGGGATCAACACTGAAGCTTTCTTT.

The V gene is TRBV7-6, the J gene TRBJ2-5, with a tentative D call TRBD2 (6 bases). The V end lost 5 bases, the J end lost 5 bases, and 18 bases lay between the germline ends. The CDR3 sequence is 15 residues long. Per the germline V gene, CDR1 is SGHVS and CDR2 is FNYEAQ. The CDR3 nucleotides are TGTGCCAGCAGCCGGACGGAGGGGTCACAGGAGACCCAGTACTTC. This translates into CASSRTEGSQETQYF.

This sequence joins TRBV10-3 and TRBJ1-1; 9 bases are a match to TRBD1. The CDR3 loop spans 18 amino acids. Germline V gives CDR1 ENHRY, CDR2 SYGVKD. V shed 2 bases and J 4 bases; nucleotides not matched to a gene: 14. CDR3 protein: CAISELTLSGTGTTEAFF. In nucleotides, the CDR3 is TGTGCCATCAGTGAGCTTACTTTGTCCGGGACAGGGACCACTGAAGCTTTCTTT.

This clonotype was detected a few times. This chain connects TRBV12-3 or TRBV12-4 to TRBJ2-7; 8 bases fit TRBD2. The CDR3 runs to 16 residues. With 6 bases clipped from V and 4 bases from J, the junction kept 14 bases outside the gene matches. The CDR3 region has the DNA TGTGCCAGCAGCCAGAGTTACGGGGGGGCCCAATACGAGCAGTACTTC. Protein product: CASSQSYGGAQYEQYF.

This clonotype was seen a handful of times. The V call is TRBV7-3, the J call TRBJ2-5, with TRBD2 identical over 10 bases. Germline loops: CDR1 SGHTA, CDR2 FQGTGA. This CDR3 spans 13 amino acids. V lost 4 bases and J lost 5; bases outside the gene matches: 1. The CDR3 sequence: CASSSGLAETQYF. In DNA form, the CDR3 reads TGTGCCAGCAGCTCGGGACTAGCGGAGACCCAGTACTTC.

This clonotype was observed at least ten times. This chain uses TRBV11-1 with TRBJ2-7, with no clear D. This CDR3 is 15 amino acids long. Trimming took 0 bases from V and 1 from J, leaving 10 bases between them. Per germline, CDR1 SGHAT and CDR2 FQDESV (reference sequence). In DNA form, the CDR3 reads TGTGCCAGCAGCTTAGCCCCTTTGACATCCTACGAGCAGTACTTC. This codes for CASSLAPLTSYEQYF.

In this sample, this clonotype turned up many times. The V gene is TRBV29-1, the J gene TRBJ1-3; D is uncertain. This CDR3 spans 11 amino acids. Germline V CDR1 and CDR2: SQVTM, ANQGSEA. V was trimmed by 4 bases and J by 4 bases, leaving 5 bases between them. The CDR3 nucleotides read TGCAGCGTTGCTTCGGGAAACACCATATATTTT. Residues: CSVASGNTIYF. The whole variable domain, remainder taken from reference TRBV29-1 and TRBJ1-3, is SAVISQKPSRDICQRGTSLTIQCQVDSQVTMMFWYRQQPGQSLTLIATANQGSEATYESGFVIDKFPISRPNLTFSTLTVSNMSPEDSSIYLCSVASGNTIYFGEGSWLTVV.

The sample holds a few counts of this clonotype. CDR3 in DNA: TGTGCCAGCAGTCAAGGTGAAGGGCGTTACACCGGGGAGCTGTTTTTT. It translates to CASSQGEGRYTGELFF. The J gene is TRBJ2-2, the V gene TRBV11-3; D is unresolved. V lost 6 bases, J lost 3 bases, and 17 bases lay in between. Germline loops: CDR1 SGHNT, CDR2 YENEEA. The length of the CDR3 is 16 residues.

This clonotype was observed many times. The V and J genes are TRBV4-2 and TRBJ2-5, with D unclear. V was cut by 1 base and J by 1 base, with 7 bases left in between. CDR3 size: 14 residues. Germline V gene data show CDR1 as LGHNA and CDR2 as YNFKEQ. As DNA, the CDR3 is TGTGCCAGCAGCCAAGGGGCTAGCCAAGAGACCCAGTACTTC. It yields the protein CASSQGASQETQYF.

This rearrangement joins TRBV20-1 to TRBJ2-1, with D hard to call. Trimming removed 0 bases from V and 1 base from J, with 13 bases in between. This CDR3 region has 16 residues. Germline CDR1 is DFQATT and CDR2 is SNEGSKA (reference sequence). CDR3 nucleotides: TGCAGTGCTAGAGATAGAAAGAACCGTTCCTACAATGAGCAGTTCTTC. Translating gives CSARDRKNRSYNEQFF.

This clonotype was seen a few times. The V gene is TRBV28, the J gene TRBJ1-2; 9 nucleotides agree with TRBD1. Germline-derived CDR1 and CDR2 are MDHEN and SYDVKM. After removal of 4 bases from V and 5 bases from J, the junction contained 8 bases not matched to a gene. The CDR3 has 15 amino acids. This chain's CDR3 is CASSWGTGSVYGYTF. For the CDR3, the DNA is TGTGCCAGCAGTTGGGGGACAGGGTCAGTGTATGGCTACACCTTC.

V gene TRBV6-2 or TRBV6-3 combines with J gene TRBJ2-2; D is ambiguous. CDR3 size: 13 residues. The V and J ends lost 5 bases and 8 bases respectively, with 12 bases between them. Germline values: CDR1 MNHEY, CDR2 SVGEGT. For the CDR3, the DNA is TGTGCCAGCAGTCTGCGGCCGCCTGGGGAGCTGTTTTTT. The encoded protein is CASSLRPPGELFF.

This clonotype was observed many times. V is TRBV29-1 and J is TRBJ1-2, with 7 bases lining up with TRBD1. The length of the CDR3 is 12 residues. The V segment lost 5 bases and the J segment 4 bases; nucleotides outside the gene matches: 4. Germline loops: CDR1 SQVTM, CDR2 ANQGSEA. CDR3 sequence (DNA): TGCAGCGTTTGGACAGGCGTCTATGGCTACACCTTC. This translates into CSVWTGVYGYTF.

There are a few counts of this clonotype. The V and J genes are TRBV27 and TRBJ2-7; D gene ambiguous. The CDR3 spans 14 residues. Germline V lookup: CDR1 MNHEY, CDR2 SMNVEV (reference sequence). Trimming stripped 3 bases from V and 4 bases from J, with 13 bases between. The CDR3 protein is CASSLRGFNYEQYF. DNA of the CDR3: TGTGCCAGCAGTTTGCGCGGATTCAATTACGAGCAGTACTTC.

This clonotype was seen many times. This rearrangement joins TRBV29-1 to TRBJ1-1; TRBD1 matches at 7 bases. Trimming took 7 bases from V and 2 from J; bases not matched to a gene: 7. This CDR3 is 13 amino acids long. Germline V gene data show CDR1 as SQVTM and CDR2 as ANQGSEA. The CDR3 loop is CSAHGQANTEAFF. DNA for the CDR3: TGCAGCGCTCATGGACAGGCTAACACTGAAGCTTTCTTT.